The present TCR beta chain was sequenced within a study of OX40 agonist ivuxolimab in advanced cancers. Across the study: Dose-escalation subjects each had hepatocellular carcinoma, melanoma, renal cell or head and neck cancer. Partial response was recorded in three patients: one hepatocellular carcinoma and two cutaneous melanoma cases.

CDR1 is SGDLS, CDR2 YYNGEE, per germline. V was trimmed by 0 bases and J by 0 bases, leaving 7 bases between them. The CDR3 spans 14 residues. Assay used: immunoSEQ multiplex PCR; TCRdb lists only in-frame clones, some missing. The top ten clones hold around 32% of a sample with some 17,000 clones, about 90% of them seen once. The chain combines TRBV9 with TRBJ2-7, with D uncertain. The sequence came from an adult with an advanced solid tumor such as melanoma, head and neck, liver or kidney cancer. Sequences were derived from CD4+ or CD8+ T cells sorted from blood, sampled in a trial of the OX40 agonist ivuxolimab. The CDR3 nucleotides read TGTGCCAGCAGCGTAGGGACCGACTCCTACGAGCAGTACTTC. The encoded protein is CASSVGTDSYEQYF.